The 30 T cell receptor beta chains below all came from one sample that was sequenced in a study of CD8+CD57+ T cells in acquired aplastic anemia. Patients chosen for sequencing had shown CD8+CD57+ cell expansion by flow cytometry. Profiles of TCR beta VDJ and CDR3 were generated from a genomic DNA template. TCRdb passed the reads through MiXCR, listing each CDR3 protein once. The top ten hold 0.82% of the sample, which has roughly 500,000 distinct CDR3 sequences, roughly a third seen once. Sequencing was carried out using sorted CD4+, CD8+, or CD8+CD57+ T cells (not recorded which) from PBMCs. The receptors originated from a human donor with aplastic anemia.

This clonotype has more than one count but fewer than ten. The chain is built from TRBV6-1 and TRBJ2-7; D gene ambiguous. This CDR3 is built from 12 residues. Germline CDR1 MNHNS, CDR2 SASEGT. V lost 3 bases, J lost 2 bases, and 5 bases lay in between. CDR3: CASSEWPYEQYF. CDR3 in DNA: TGTGCCAGCAGTGAGTGGCCCTACGAGCAGTACTTC.

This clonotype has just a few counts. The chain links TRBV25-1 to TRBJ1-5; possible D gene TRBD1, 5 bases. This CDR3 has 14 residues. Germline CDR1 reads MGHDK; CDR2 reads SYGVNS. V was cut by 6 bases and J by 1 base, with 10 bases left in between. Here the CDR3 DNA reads TGTGCCAGCAGAACGACAGTGAGCAATCAGCCCCAGCATTTT. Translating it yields CASRTTVSNQPQHF. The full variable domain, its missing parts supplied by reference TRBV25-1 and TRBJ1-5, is EADIYQTPRYLVIGTGKKITLECSQTMGHDKMYWYQQDPGMELHLIHYSYGVNSTEKGDLSSESTVSRIRTEHFPLTLESARPSHTSQYLCASRTTVSNQPQHFGDGTRLSIL.

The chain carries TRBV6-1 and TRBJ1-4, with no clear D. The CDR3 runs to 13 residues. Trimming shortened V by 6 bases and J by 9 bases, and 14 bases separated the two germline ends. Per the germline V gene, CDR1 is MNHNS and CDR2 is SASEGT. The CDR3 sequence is CASSGVGQKKLFF. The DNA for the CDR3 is TGTGCCAGCAGCGGAGTCGGGCAGAAAAAACTGTTTTTT.

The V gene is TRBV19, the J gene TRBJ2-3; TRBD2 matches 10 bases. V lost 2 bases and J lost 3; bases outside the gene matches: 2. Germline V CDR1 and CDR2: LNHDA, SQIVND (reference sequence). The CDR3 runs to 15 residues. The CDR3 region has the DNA TGTGCCAGTAGTATATTGACTAGCGGGACAGATACGCAGTATTTT. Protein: CASSILTSGTDTQYF.

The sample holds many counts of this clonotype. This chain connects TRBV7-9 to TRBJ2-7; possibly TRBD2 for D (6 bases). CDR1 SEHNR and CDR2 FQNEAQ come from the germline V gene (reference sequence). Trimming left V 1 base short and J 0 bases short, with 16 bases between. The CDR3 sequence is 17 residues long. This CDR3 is CASSLVKREVSSYEQYF. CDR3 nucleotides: TGTGCCAGCAGCTTAGTGAAAAGGGAGGTGAGCTCCTACGAGCAGTACTTC.

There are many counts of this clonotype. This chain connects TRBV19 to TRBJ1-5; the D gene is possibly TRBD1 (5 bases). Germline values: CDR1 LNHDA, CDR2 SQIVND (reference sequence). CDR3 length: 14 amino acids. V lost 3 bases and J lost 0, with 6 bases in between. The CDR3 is CASSMGRSNQPQHF. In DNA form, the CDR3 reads TGTGCCAGTAGTATGGGGCGTAGCAATCAGCCCCAGCATTTT.

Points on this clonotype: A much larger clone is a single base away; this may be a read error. The CDR3 DNA reads TGTGCCAGTAGTATAGGGAGGGGTAGCTCCTACGGGCAGTACTTC. Encoded protein: CASSIGRGSSYGQYF. V and J are TRBV19 and TRBJ2-7, with D possibly matching TRBD2 (6 bases). Germline V gene sequence: CDR1 LNHDA, CDR2 SQIVND (reference sequence). CDR3 length: 15 residues.

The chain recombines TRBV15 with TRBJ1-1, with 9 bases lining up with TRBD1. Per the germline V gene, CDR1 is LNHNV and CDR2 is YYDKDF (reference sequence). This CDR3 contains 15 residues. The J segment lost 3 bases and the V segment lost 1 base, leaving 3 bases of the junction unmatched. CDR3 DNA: TGTGCCACCAGCAGAGGGACAGGGGAATACACTGAAGCTTTCTTT. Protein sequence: CATSRGTGEYTEAFF.

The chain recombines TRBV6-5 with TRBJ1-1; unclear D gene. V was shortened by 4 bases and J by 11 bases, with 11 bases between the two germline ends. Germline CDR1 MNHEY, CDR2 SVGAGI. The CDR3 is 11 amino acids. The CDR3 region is CASSSPVDAFF. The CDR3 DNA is TGTGCCAGCAGTTCCCCAGTGGATGCTTTCTTT.

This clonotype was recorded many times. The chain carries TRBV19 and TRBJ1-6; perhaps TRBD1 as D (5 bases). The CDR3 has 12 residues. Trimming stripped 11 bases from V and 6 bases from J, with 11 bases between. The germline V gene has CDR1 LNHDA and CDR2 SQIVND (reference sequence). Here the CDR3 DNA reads TGTGCCTCGGGGGGGGGTAATTCACCCCTCCACTTT. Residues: CASGGGNSPLHF.

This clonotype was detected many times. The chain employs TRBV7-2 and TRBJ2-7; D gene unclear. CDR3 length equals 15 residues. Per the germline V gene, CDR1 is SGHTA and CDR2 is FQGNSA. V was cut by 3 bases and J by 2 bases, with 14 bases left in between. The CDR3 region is CASSFSPRPTYEQYF. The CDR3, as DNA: TGTGCCAGCAGCTTTTCACCCAGGCCAACCTACGAGCAGTACTTC.

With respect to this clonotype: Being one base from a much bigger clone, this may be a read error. The chain's CDR3 is CASSLEPGQNLYGYTF. The CDR3, as DNA: TGTGCCAGCAGCCTCGAACCTGGACAGAACCTCTATGGCTACACCTTC. The chain is built from TRBV12-3 or TRBV12-4 and TRBJ1-2; D may be TRBD1 (6 bases). This CDR3 is built from 16 residues. The ends were cut back, 6 bases at V and 4 bases at J, with 21 bases in the middle.

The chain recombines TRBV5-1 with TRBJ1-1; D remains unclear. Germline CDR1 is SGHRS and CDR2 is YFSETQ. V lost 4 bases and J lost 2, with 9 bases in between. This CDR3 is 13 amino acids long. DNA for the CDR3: TGCGCCAGCAGCCCTGAGACTAACACTGAAGCTTTCTTT. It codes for CASSPETNTEAFF.

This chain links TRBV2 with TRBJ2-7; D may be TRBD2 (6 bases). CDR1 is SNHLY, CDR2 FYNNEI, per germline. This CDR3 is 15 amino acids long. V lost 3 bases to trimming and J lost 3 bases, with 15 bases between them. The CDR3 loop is CASSEEGLASYEQYF. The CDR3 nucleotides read TGTGCCAGCAGTGAGGAGGGTCTAGCCAGCTACGAGCAGTACTTC.

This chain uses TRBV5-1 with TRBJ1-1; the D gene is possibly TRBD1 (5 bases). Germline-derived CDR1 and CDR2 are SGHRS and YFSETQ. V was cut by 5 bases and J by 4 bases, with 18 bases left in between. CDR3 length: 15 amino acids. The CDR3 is CASSLGTGAATEAFF. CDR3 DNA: TGCGCCAGCAGTCTGGGGACGGGCGCGGCCACTGAAGCTTTCTTT.

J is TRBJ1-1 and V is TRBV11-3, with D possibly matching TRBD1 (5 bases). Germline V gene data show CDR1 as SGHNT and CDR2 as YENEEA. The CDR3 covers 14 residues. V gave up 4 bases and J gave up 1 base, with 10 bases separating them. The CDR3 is CASSSGGRNTEAFF. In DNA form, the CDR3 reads TGTGCCAGCAGCTCGGGGGGGAGGAACACTGAAGCTTTCTTT.

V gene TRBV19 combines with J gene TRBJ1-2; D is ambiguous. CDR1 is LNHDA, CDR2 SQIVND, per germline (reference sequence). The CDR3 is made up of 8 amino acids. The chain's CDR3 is CVFHGYTF. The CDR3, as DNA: TGTGTCTTCCATGGCTACACCTTC.

In DNA, the CDR3 is TGCAGTGCTAGAGATTCAGGGGGCGCTGGGGAGACCCAGTACTTC. Residues: CSARDSGGAGETQYF. This rearrangement joins TRBV20-1 to TRBJ2-5; 8 bases fit TRBD1. The CDR3 is made up of 15 amino acids. CDR1 and CDR2 (germline): DFQATT, SNEGSKA (reference sequence). After removal of 0 bases from V and 5 bases from J, the junction contained 8 bases not matched to a gene.

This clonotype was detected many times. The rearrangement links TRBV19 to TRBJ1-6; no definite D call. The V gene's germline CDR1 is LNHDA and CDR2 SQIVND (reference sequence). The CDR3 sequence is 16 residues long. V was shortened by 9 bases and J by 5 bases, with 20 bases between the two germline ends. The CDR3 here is CASRPKWSPNNSPLHF. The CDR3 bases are TGTGCCAGCCGACCGAAATGGAGTCCCAATAATTCACCCCTCCACTTT.

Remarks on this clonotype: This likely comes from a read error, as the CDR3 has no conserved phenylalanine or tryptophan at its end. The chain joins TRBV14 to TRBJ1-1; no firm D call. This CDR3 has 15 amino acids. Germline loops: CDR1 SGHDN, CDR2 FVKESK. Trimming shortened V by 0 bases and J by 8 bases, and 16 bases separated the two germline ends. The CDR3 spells CASSQDGSAFKEAFL. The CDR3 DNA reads TGTGCCAGCAGCCAAGACGGCTCAGCTTTTAAGGAAGCTTTCCTT.

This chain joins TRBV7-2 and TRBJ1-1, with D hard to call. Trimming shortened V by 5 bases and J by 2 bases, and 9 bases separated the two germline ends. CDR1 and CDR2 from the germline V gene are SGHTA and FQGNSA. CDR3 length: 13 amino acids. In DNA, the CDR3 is TGTGCCAGCAGCATGGACGGAAACACTGAAGCTTTCTTT. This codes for CASSMDGNTEAFF. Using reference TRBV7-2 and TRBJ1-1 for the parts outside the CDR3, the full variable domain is GAGVSQSPSNKVTEKGKDVELRCDPISGHTALYWYRQSLGQGLEFLIYFQGNSAPDKSGLPSDRFSAERTGGSVSTLTIQRTQQEDSAVYLCASSMDGNTEAFFGQGTRLTVV.

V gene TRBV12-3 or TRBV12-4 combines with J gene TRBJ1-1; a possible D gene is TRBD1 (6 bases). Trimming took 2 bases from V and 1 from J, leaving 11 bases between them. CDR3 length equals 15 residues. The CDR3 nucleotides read TGTGCCAGCAGTTTATTCGGGGGGCGGAACACTGAAGCTTTCTTT. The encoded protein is CASSLFGGRNTEAFF.

The CDR3 region has the DNA TGTGCCACCAGTGATCGACTAGTTGGCGAGCAGTACTTC. As protein: CATSDRLVGEQYF. This sequence joins TRBV24-1 and TRBJ2-7; a weak D match, TRBD2 (6 bases). There are 13 residues in the CDR3. Germline values: CDR1 KGHDR, CDR2 SFDVKD. The V and J ends lost 3 bases and 6 bases respectively, with 11 bases between them.

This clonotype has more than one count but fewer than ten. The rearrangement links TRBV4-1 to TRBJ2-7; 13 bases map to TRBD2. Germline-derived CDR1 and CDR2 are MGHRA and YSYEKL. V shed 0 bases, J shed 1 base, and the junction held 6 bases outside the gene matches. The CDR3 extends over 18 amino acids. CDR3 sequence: CASSQELLAGGRSYEQYF. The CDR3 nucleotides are TGCGCCAGCAGCCAAGAATTACTAGCGGGGGGGCGGTCCTACGAGCAGTACTTC.

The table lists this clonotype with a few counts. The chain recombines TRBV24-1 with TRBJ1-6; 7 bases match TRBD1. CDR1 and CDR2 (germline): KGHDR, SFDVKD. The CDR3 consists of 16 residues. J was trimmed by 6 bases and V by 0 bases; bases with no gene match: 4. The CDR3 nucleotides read TGTGCCACCAGTGATTTGAAGACAGGGAGTAATTCACCCCTCCACTTT. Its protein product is CATSDLKTGSNSPLHF.

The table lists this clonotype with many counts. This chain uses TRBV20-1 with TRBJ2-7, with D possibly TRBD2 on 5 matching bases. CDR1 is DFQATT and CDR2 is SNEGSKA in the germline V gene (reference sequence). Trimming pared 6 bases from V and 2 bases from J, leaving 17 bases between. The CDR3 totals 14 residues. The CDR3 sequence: CSASPSGITYEQYF. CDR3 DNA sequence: TGCAGTGCCTCCCCCTCCGGGATAACCTACGAGCAGTACTTC.

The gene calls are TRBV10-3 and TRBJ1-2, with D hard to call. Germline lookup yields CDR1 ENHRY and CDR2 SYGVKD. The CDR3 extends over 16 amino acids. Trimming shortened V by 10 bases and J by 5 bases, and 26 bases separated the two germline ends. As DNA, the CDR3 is TGTGCCAGTGACACGGCCCCAAGCGGAGTAGGGTATGGCTACACCTTC. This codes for CASDTAPSGVGYGYTF.

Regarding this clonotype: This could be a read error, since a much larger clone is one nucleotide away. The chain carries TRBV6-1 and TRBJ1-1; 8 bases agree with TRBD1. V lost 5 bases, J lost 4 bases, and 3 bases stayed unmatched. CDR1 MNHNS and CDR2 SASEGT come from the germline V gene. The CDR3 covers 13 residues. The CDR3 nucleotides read TGTGCCAGCAGTATGACAGGGGTCACTGAAGCTTTCTTT. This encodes CASSMTGVTEAFF.

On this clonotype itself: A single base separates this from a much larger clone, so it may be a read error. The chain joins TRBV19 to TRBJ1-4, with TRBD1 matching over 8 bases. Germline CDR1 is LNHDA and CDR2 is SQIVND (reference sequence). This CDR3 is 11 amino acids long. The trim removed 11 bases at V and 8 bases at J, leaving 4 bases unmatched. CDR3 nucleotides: TGTGCCGGTCGACAGGGGGAAAAACTGTTTTTT. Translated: CAGRQGEKLFF.

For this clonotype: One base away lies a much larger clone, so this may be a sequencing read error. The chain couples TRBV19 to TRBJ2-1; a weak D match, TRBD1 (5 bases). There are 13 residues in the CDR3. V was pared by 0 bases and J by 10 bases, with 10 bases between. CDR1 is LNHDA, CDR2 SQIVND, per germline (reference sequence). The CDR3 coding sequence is TGTGCCAGTAGTATAGATCTATGGGGCGAGCAGTTCTTC. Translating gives CASSIDLWGEQFF.